The T cell receptor (beta chain) described here comes from a study of cytomegalovirus exposure and HLA in healthy donors. Study-level points and caveats: The authors reported that TCR beta sequences could predict HLA-A and HLA-B alleles. These predictions were accurate for most subjects in the first cohort. Most observed TCR sequences were rare, whereas some public TCRs were detected in many donors. The study carried out a later analysis of TCR beta sequences. It associated around 17,000 of them with specific HLA alleles at a false discovery rate of 0.05.

Points on this clone: Antigen: not known.

The PCR employed 60 Vbeta primers together with 13 Jbeta primers. TCRdb keeps only in-frame clones here, not all; method: immunoSEQ multiplex PCR. This sample yields roughly 61,000 clones, of which more than 75% are seen a single time; over 5% belongs to the top ten. The CDR3 covers 15 residues. The V and J ends lost 3 bases and 3 bases respectively, with 14 bases between them. CDR1 and CDR2 from the germline V gene are SGHNT and YENEEA. This sequence was found in a male donor in good health and CMV-seronegative. This chain connects TRBV11-3 to TRBJ1-2, with D uncertain. Input material: PBMCs. The chain's CDR3 is CASSLVATSYYGYTF. The CDR3 DNA follows: TGTGCCAGCAGCTTGGTAGCCACCTCGTACTATGGCTACACCTTC.